Listed here are 10 T cell receptor beta chains from one sample, sequenced in a study of T cell responses to AZD1222 COVID-19 vaccine. Produced via immunoSEQ multiplex PCR; TCRdb's table is partial and in-frame only. The table has 120,000 to 150,000 clones, 91% seen once; the top ten hold approximately 3.6%. The input for sequencing was peripheral blood, taken 28 days after the second AZD1222 dose. These receptors were obtained from an adult who received the AZD1222 COVID-19 vaccine.

J is TRBJ1-4 and V is TRBV20-1; a weak D match, TRBD1 (5 bases). The CDR3 extends over 14 amino acids. Trimming pared 3 bases from V and 6 bases from J, leaving 14 bases between. Germline assignment: CDR1 DFQATT and CDR2 SNEGSKA (reference sequence). The CDR3 region has the DNA TGCAGTGCTAGTCTTGGCAGGGAGTATGAAAAACTGTTTTTT. It translates to CSASLGREYEKLFF.

The genes are TRBV6-1 and TRBJ1-4; D remains unclear. V lost 2 bases and J 1 base, leaving 8 bases between the germline ends. The CDR3 is 15 residues long. Looked up from germline, CDR1 is MNHNS and CDR2 is SASEGT. CDR3 nucleotides: TGTGCCAGCAGTGAAAACCGGGGAACTAATGAAAAACTGTTTTTT. As protein: CASSENRGTNEKLFF.

CDR3 amino acids: CASSPLVQGFSEQFF. The CDR3 nucleotides read TGTGCCAGCAGCCCCCTAGTACAGGGTTTCAGTGAGCAGTTCTTC. V is TRBV5-5 and J is TRBJ2-1; D is possibly TRBD1 (6 bases). The germline V and J ends were trimmed by 4 bases and 9 bases, with 20 bases remaining between them. The germline CDR1 and CDR2 sequences are SGHKS and YYEKEE (reference sequence). The CDR3 sequence is 15 residues long.

This clone was recorded once. The chain has TRBV18 and TRBJ2-5; D may be TRBD1 (6 bases). V was shortened by 6 bases and J by 5 bases, with 22 bases between the two germline ends. The CDR3 spans 16 residues. The germline CDR1 and CDR2 sequences are KGHSH and LQKENI. The CDR3 here is CASSPLPRGGQETQYF. The CDR3, as DNA: TGTGCCAGCTCCCCCCTACCCAGGGGCGGACAGGAGACCCAGTACTTC. The variable domain in full, with the rest retrieved from reference TRBV18 and TRBJ2-5, is NAGVMQNPRHLVRRRGQEARLRCSPMKGHSHVYWYRQLPEEGLKFMVYLQKENIIDESGMPKERFSAEFPKEGPSILRIQQVVRGDSAAYFCASSPLPRGGQETQYFGPGTRLLVL.

The gene calls are TRBV7-2 and TRBJ1-1, with D unresolved. The CDR3 length is 13 residues. The germline V gene has CDR1 SGHTA and CDR2 FQGNSA. Deletions cut 10 bases from V and 3 bases from J, with 15 bases between. CDR3 region: CANQAYGDTEAFF. CDR3 DNA sequence: TGTGCCAACCAAGCCTACGGGGACACTGAAGCTTTCTTT.

V is TRBV4-1 and J is TRBJ2-7; the match to TRBD2 covers 11 bases. Germline assignment: CDR1 MGHRA and CDR2 YSYEKL. The CDR3 extends over 14 amino acids. V dropped 0 bases and J dropped 10; count of bases not matched to a gene: 5. The CDR3 DNA is TGCGCCAGCAGCCAAGATCGCCTAGCGGGAGGCCAGTACTTC. Amino acids: CASSQDRLAGGQYF.

This clone was found a few times. This rearrangement joins TRBV29-1 to TRBJ1-3; 7 bases fit TRBD1. The CDR3 has 12 residues. Germline V gene data show CDR1 as SQVTM and CDR2 as ANQGSEA. Germline trimming cut 5 bases from V and 6 bases from J; bases unmatched to any gene: 4. The CDR3 is CSVRGPLNTIYF. DNA for the CDR3: TGCAGCGTTAGGGGGCCTTTAAACACCATATATTTT.

The V call is TRBV7-3, the J call TRBJ1-3; no clear D. Germline loops: CDR1 SGHTA, CDR2 FQGTGA. The V end was cut by 2 bases, the J end by 0 bases, with 5 bases between. The CDR3 has 14 residues. Here the CDR3 reads CASSLGGSGNTIYF. In DNA form, the CDR3 reads TGTGCCAGCAGCTTAGGCGGCTCTGGAAACACCATATATTTT.

The V and J genes are TRBV7-6 and TRBJ2-3; D possibly corresponds to TRBD2 (6 bases). V was clipped by 4 bases and J by 2 bases, with 16 bases between them. The CDR3 contains 16 residues. Germline CDR1 SGHVS, CDR2 FNYEAQ. CDR3 loop: CASSSNPTSPTDTQYF. In nucleotides, the CDR3 is TGTGCCAGCAGCTCTAACCCGACTAGTCCCACAGATACGCAGTATTTT.

The chain employs TRBV6-5 and TRBJ2-7; the D gene is possibly TRBD1 (5 bases). CDR3 length: 15 amino acids. V dropped 6 bases and J dropped 0 bases, with 15 bases sitting between them. Germline CDR1 MNHEY, CDR2 SVGAGI. Written as DNA, the CDR3 is TGTGCCAGCAGGGACCAGACAGTTAACTCCTACGAGCAGTACTTC. It specifies CASRDQTVNSYEQYF.